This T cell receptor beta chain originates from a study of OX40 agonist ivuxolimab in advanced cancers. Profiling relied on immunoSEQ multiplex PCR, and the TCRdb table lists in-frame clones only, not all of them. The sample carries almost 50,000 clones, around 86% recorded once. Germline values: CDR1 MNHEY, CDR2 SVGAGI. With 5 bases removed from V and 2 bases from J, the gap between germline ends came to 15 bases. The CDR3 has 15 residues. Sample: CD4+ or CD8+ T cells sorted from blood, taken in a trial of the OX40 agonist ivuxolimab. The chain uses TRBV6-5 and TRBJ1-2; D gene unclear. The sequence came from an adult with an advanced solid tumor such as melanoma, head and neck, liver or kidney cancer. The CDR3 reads CASSTPRTLNYGYTF. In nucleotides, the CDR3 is TGTGCCAGCAGTACCCCCCGGACCCTGAACTATGGCTACACCTTC.